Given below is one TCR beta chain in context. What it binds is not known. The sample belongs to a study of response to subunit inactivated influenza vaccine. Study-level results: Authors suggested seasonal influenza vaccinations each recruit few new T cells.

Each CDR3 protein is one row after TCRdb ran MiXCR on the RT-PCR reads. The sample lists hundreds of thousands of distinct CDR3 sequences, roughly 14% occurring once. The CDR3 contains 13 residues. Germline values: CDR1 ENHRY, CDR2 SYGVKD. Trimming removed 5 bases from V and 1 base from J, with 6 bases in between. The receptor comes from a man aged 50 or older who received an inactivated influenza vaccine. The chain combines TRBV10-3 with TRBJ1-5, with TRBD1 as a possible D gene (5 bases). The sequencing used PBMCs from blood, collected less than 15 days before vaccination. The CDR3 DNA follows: TGTGCCATCAGTACAGGAAGCAATCAGCCCCAGCATTTT. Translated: CAISTGSNQPQHF.